The next 23 T cell receptor beta chains were all read from a single sample in a study of cytomegalovirus exposure and HLA in healthy donors. Researchers ran the PCR with 60 Vbeta and 13 Jbeta primers. This table comes from immunoSEQ multiplex PCR, and its TCRdb copy is limited to in-frame clones, with some not included. The sample includes 140,000 to 150,000 clones, approximately 80% of them seen just once. Input material: PBMCs. The receptors shown here come from a woman younger than 35 in good health and CMV-seropositive.

This chain uses TRBV2 with TRBJ2-3, with TRBD2 matching 7 bases. The CDR3 sequence is 15 residues long. Germline assignment: CDR1 SNHLY and CDR2 FYNNEI. V was pared by 6 bases and J by 2 bases, with 8 bases of the junction left unmatched. CDR3 sequence (DNA): TGTGCCAGCAGGGAGACTAGCCTCCACACAGATACGCAGTATTTT. This translates into CASRETSLHTDTQYF.

The CDR3 region has the DNA TGTGCCAGCAGCTTCGGGTACCCTCCTGAAGCTTTCTTT. This sequence encodes CASSFGYPPEAFF. J is TRBJ1-1 and V is TRBV7-9; D gene unclear. Trimming left V 3 bases short and J 6 bases short, with 11 bases between. The CDR3 length is 13 residues. The germline CDR1 and CDR2 sequences are SEHNR and FQNEAQ (reference sequence).

This clone was counted only a few times. The chain links TRBV7-9 to TRBJ2-5; TRBD1 matches 8 bases. CDR3 length equals 14 residues. The junction had 11 bases not matched to a gene; V was cut back by 9 bases and J by 5 bases. The V gene's germline CDR1 is SEHNR and CDR2 FQNEAQ (reference sequence). The CDR3 sequence: CASAPQGAWETQYF. In nucleotides, the CDR3 is TGTGCCAGTGCCCCCCAGGGGGCGTGGGAGACCCAGTACTTC.

The chain uses TRBV19 and TRBJ1-5; D unclear. The CDR3 runs 12 residues. Germline V lookup: CDR1 LNHDA, CDR2 SQIVND (reference sequence). V shed 6 bases and J shed 2 bases, with 5 bases lying between them. The CDR3 nucleotides are TGTGCCAGTAGGAGTGGCAATCAGCCCCAGCATTTT. Protein sequence: CASRSGNQPQHF. The full variable domain, rest sourced from reference TRBV19 and TRBJ1-5, is DGGITQSPKYLFRKEGQNVTLSCEQNLNHDAMYWYRQDPGQGLRLIYYSQIVNDFQKGDIAEGYSVSREKKESFPLTVTSAQKNPTAFYLCASRSGNQPQHFGDGTRLSIL.

The chain employs TRBV25-1 and TRBJ1-1, with D possibly being TRBD1 (6 bases). CDR1 MGHDK and CDR2 SYGVNS come from the germline V gene. V was clipped by 4 bases and J by 2 bases, with 14 bases between them. This CDR3 is 15 amino acids long. The CDR3 coding sequence is TGTGCCAGCAGTGGACCCACAGGGACCAACACTGAAGCTTTCTTT. Translation gives CASSGPTGTNTEAFF.

This clone was counted a single time. The V call is TRBV15, the J call TRBJ1-1; tentatively, D is TRBD1 (6 bases). There are 17 residues in the CDR3. The V end lost 0 bases, the J end lost 1 base, and 15 bases lay between the germline ends. Germline V gene lookup returns CDR1 LNHNV and CDR2 YYDKDF (reference sequence). The CDR3 region has the DNA TGTGCCACCAGCAGAGATGGGGGCCAAGGGGAGAACACTGAAGCTTTCTTT. It encodes CATSRDGGQGENTEAFF. The whole variable domain, remainder taken from reference TRBV15 and TRBJ1-1, is DAMVIQNPRYQVTQFGKPVTLSCSQTLNHNVMYWYQQKSSQAPKLLFHYYDKDFNNEADTPDNFQSRRPNTSFCFLDIRSPGLGDTAMYLCATSRDGGQGENTEAFFGQGTRLTVV.

This sequence joins TRBV6-5 and TRBJ2-5; 9 positions match TRBD1. This CDR3 is built from 14 residues. J gave up 7 bases and V 5 bases, and 8 bases lay outside the gene matches. The germline CDR1 and CDR2 sequences are MNHEY and SVGAGI. The CDR3 sequence is CASSTRTGVGTQYF. The CDR3 DNA reads TGTGCCAGCAGTACTAGGACAGGGGTGGGGACCCAGTACTTC.

The chain is built from TRBV6-1 and TRBJ2-1; maybe TRBD1 (5 bases). The CDR3 is 17 residues long. V lost 1 base and J lost 3, with 16 bases in between. Looked up from germline, CDR1 is MNHNS and CDR2 is SASEGT. The DNA for the CDR3 is TGTGCCAGCAGTGAAGAGAGGACAAACCGGATCTACAATGAGCAGTTCTTC. It is translated as CASSEERTNRIYNEQFF.

V is TRBV20-1 and J is TRBJ2-7; D unresolved. The germline V gene has CDR1 DFQATT and CDR2 SNEGSKA (reference sequence). CDR3 length: 11 amino acids. CDR3 amino acids: CSPARLYEQYF. In DNA, the CDR3 is TGCAGCCCTGCCAGGCTCTACGAGCAGTACTTC.

The chain combines TRBV7-2 with TRBJ1-3; possibly TRBD1 for D (6 bases). The CDR3 length is 16 residues. Germline CDR1 reads SGHTA; CDR2 reads FQGNSA. Trimming took 5 bases from V and 0 from J, leaving 14 bases between them. CDR3 protein: CASSVGQLSSGNTIYF. The DNA of the CDR3 is TGTGCCAGCAGCGTCGGACAGCTAAGCTCTGGAAACACCATATATTTT.

CDR3 in DNA: TGTGCCAGTAGTACAGGGGGGAACACTGAAGCTTTCTTT. Translation: CASSTGGNTEAFF. The chain recombines TRBV19 with TRBJ1-1; TRBD1 matches at 7 bases. Per the germline V gene, CDR1 is LNHDA and CDR2 is SQIVND (reference sequence). With V trimmed by 4 bases and J by 1 base, 0 bases remained unmatched. The CDR3 is 13 residues long.

The V gene is TRBV5-1, the J gene TRBJ1-3; tentative D call: TRBD1 (6 bases). Germline CDR1 and CDR2: SGHRS and YFSETQ. The CDR3 runs to 14 residues. V was shortened by 3 bases and J by 0 bases, with 7 bases between the two germline ends. The CDR3 DNA reads as TGCGCCAGCAGCTCGACAGGCTCTGGAAACACCATATATTTT. This codes for CASSSTGSGNTIYF.

The chain joins TRBV19 to TRBJ1-1; 7 bases line up with TRBD1. CDR1 LNHDA and CDR2 SQIVND come from the germline V gene (reference sequence). The CDR3 has 14 residues. J lost 0 bases, V lost 5 bases, and 3 bases had no gene match. As DNA, the CDR3 is TGTGCCAGTAGTTGGGACAGCTTGAACACTGAAGCTTTCTTT. Protein product: CASSWDSLNTEAFF. The whole variable domain, filled in from reference TRBV19 and TRBJ1-1, reads DGGITQSPKYLFRKEGQNVTLSCEQNLNHDAMYWYRQDPGQGLRLIYYSQIVNDFQKGDIAEGYSVSREKKESFPLTVTSAQKNPTAFYLCASSWDSLNTEAFFGQGTRLTVV.

J is TRBJ2-1 and V is TRBV6-1; D remains unclear. V was cut by 6 bases and J by 7 bases, with 10 bases left in between. The V gene's germline CDR1 is MNHNS and CDR2 SASEGT. This CDR3 comprises 12 residues. Here the CDR3 DNA reads TGTGCCAGCAGCATAGAGTGGAATGAGCAGTTCTTC. This gives the protein CASSIEWNEQFF.

Only a few counts were recorded for this clone. The rearrangement joins TRBV6-5 to TRBJ1-2; possible D gene TRBD1, 6 bases. There are 15 residues in the CDR3. Between the trimmed V and J ends, which lost 8 bases and 2 bases, there was a span of 18 bases. The germline V gene has CDR1 MNHEY and CDR2 SVGAGI. CDR3 sequence: CASRDQSTGNYGYTF. CDR3 sequence (DNA): TGTGCCAGCCGAGACCAGTCGACAGGAAACTATGGCTACACCTTC.

This rearrangement joins TRBV6-1 to TRBJ2-7; possibly TRBD2 for D (7 bases). The CDR3 runs 17 residues. With 4 bases removed from V and 3 bases from J, the gap between germline ends came to 22 bases. The germline gives CDR1 MNHNS, CDR2 SASEGT. In DNA, the CDR3 is TGTGCCAGCAGTGGCGGCATAGGGGGGGCTCCCTACTACGAGCAGTACTTC. The encoded protein is CASSGGIGGAPYYEQYF.

This clone was detected only once. V and J are TRBV27 and TRBJ2-7; D perhaps matches TRBD2 (6 bases). This CDR3 has 13 residues. Trimming stripped 8 bases from V and 1 base from J, with 12 bases between. The V gene's germline CDR1 is MNHEY and CDR2 SMNVEV (reference sequence). The CDR3 DNA reads TGTGCCAGCGGCCGGGACTTGTCCTACGAGCAGTACTTC. Protein: CASGRDLSYEQYF.

This clone has more than one count but fewer than ten. The chain is built from TRBV6-6 and TRBJ2-1; a possible D gene is TRBD2 (6 bases). The V gene lost 5 bases and the J gene lost 0 bases, with 14 bases spanning the gap. The germline V gene has CDR1 MNHNY and CDR2 SVGAGI (reference sequence). CDR3 length: 16 amino acids. CDR3 coding DNA: TGTGCCAGCAGTAAGTGGGACTCCAGCTCCTACAATGAGCAGTTCTTC. Residues: CASSKWDSSSYNEQFF.

The rearrangement uses TRBV6-4 and TRBJ1-2; TRBD1 is a possible D gene (5 bases). Germline lookup yields CDR1 MRHNA and CDR2 SNTAGT. The CDR3 totals 11 residues. Trimming cost V 4 bases and J 7 bases, with 7 bases left between them. In nucleotides, the CDR3 is TGTGCCAGCAGTGCCCAGGGTGGCTACACCTTC. Translating gives CASSAQGGYTF.

The chain links TRBV5-1 to TRBJ1-3; D is unclear. The CDR3 sequence is 15 residues long. V shed 0 bases and J shed 2 bases, with 9 bases lying between them. Germline loops: CDR1 SGHRS, CDR2 YFSETQ. The CDR3 spells CASSLGEDPGNTIYF. The CDR3, as DNA: TGCGCCAGCAGCTTGGGGGAGGACCCTGGAAACACCATATATTTT.

This clone was picked up a small number of times. Here the CDR3 reads CASSFTTGVTEAFF. The DNA of the CDR3 is TGTGCCAGCAGTTTTACGACAGGGGTGACTGAAGCTTTCTTT. J is TRBJ1-1 and V is TRBV27; TRBD1 agrees at 8 bases. The V gene end was trimmed by 3 bases and the J gene end by 5 bases; junction bases not matched to a gene: 5. The CDR3 length is 14 residues. The germline CDR1 and CDR2 sequences are MNHEY and SMNVEV (reference sequence).

The V gene is TRBV25-1, the J gene TRBJ1-1; D remains ambiguous. Germline CDR1 MGHDK, CDR2 SYGVNS. Trimming removed 7 bases from V and 4 bases from J, with 22 bases in between. This CDR3 has 16 residues. CDR3 in amino acids: CASTATLAAGSTEAFF. The CDR3 nucleotides read TGTGCCAGCACCGCGACACTAGCCGCCGGGAGCACTGAAGCTTTCTTT.

This clone was found once. CDR3 bases: TGTGCCAGCAGCCCCGCGGGGGCCACTGAAGCTTTCTTT. Its protein is CASSPAGATEAFF. The chain uses TRBV5-4 and TRBJ1-1, with a tentative D call TRBD1 (6 bases). Germline V CDR1 and CDR2: SGHNT, YYREEE (reference sequence). The V and J ends lost 4 bases and 4 bases respectively, with 11 bases between them. This CDR3 is 13 amino acids long.